The 10 T cell receptor beta chains in this list originate from one sample, sequenced in a study of shared clonotypes between healthy human individuals. The method was immunoSEQ multiplex PCR; TCRdb's version includes in-frame clones alone and lacks a portion of them. This sample yields around 2,000,000 clones, of which 85% to 95% are seen a single time; approximately 0.13% belongs to the top ten. Sequences were obtained from naive CD4+ T cells sorted from blood. The subset denotes: CD45RA+ positively selected. Receptors were obtained from a man younger than 35 in good health.

The chain links TRBV10-3 to TRBJ2-1; D possibly matches TRBD1 or TRBD2 (5 bases each). Trimming stripped 3 bases from V and 10 bases from J, with 7 bases between. This CDR3 is built from 11 residues. Germline CDR1 and CDR2: ENHRY and SYGVKD. The CDR3 region has the DNA TGTGCCATCAGTGACGGGACCGAGCAGTTCTTC. Protein: CAISDGTEQFF.

The chain is built from TRBV2 and TRBJ1-1; no firm D call. CDR3 size: 15 residues. Germline CDR1 is SNHLY and CDR2 is FYNNEI. Trimming took off 2 bases at V and 0 bases at J, with 10 bases between the two ends. The CDR3 region is CASSEFRAVNTEAFF. The CDR3 DNA follows: TGTGCCAGCAGTGAATTTCGGGCGGTGAACACTGAAGCTTTCTTT.

CDR3 nucleotide sequence: TGTGCCAGCAGTGCTACTAGCGGGAGTGTGAGGGGCCAGTACTTC. Translated, it gives CASSATSGSVRGQYF. The chain is built from TRBV6-6 and TRBJ2-5, with 11 bases aligning to TRBD2. V shed 5 bases and J 10 bases; nucleotides not matched to a gene: 12. Germline CDR1 and CDR2: MNHNY and SVGAGI (reference sequence). There are 15 residues in the CDR3.

This chain links TRBV9 with TRBJ1-2; D gene ambiguous. Germline V CDR1 and CDR2: SGDLS, YYNGEE. The CDR3 has 12 amino acids. Trimming shortened V by 4 bases and J by 5 bases, and 9 bases separated the two germline ends. The CDR3 is CASSSPDYGYTF. The CDR3 DNA follows: TGTGCCAGCAGCTCTCCCGATTATGGCTACACCTTC.

The V and J genes are TRBV7-9 and TRBJ2-7; TRBD1 aligns across 7 bases. This CDR3 spans 16 amino acids. From germline, CDR1 is SEHNR and CDR2 FQNEAQ (reference sequence). Losses at the gene ends were 1 base for V and 0 bases for J; bases not matched to a gene: 6. Written as DNA, the CDR3 is TGTGCCAGCAGCTTAGGGAAGGGGGCGTCCTCCTACGAGCAGTACTTC. It translates to CASSLGKGASSYEQYF.

The CDR3 protein is CASSEGWRQETQYF. The CDR3 DNA reads TGTGCCAGCAGTGAAGGTTGGCGACAAGAGACCCAGTACTTC. This chain joins TRBV6-1 and TRBJ2-5; D remains unclear. CDR1 is MNHNS, CDR2 SASEGT, per germline. V was trimmed by 1 base and J by 2 bases, leaving 8 bases between them. This CDR3 comprises 14 residues.

The J gene is TRBJ2-7, the V gene TRBV5-1; 9 nucleotides agree with TRBD1. Per the germline V gene, CDR1 is SGHRS and CDR2 is YFSETQ. The J segment lost 5 bases and the V segment lost 4 bases, leaving 7 bases of the junction unmatched. CDR3 size: 14 residues. The CDR3 sequence is CASSEGTGTDEQYF. The CDR3 DNA is TGCGCCAGCAGCGAAGGGACAGGGACCGACGAGCAGTACTTC.

The rearrangement uses TRBV5-1 and TRBJ2-7, with 9 nucleotides matching TRBD1. The CDR3 is made up of 15 amino acids. In germline, CDR1 is SGHRS, CDR2 YFSETQ. The V segment lost 4 bases and the J segment 2 bases; nucleotides outside the gene matches: 7. The CDR3 bases are TGCGCCAGCAGCATAACAGGGGGCCTGGCCTACGAGCAGTACTTC. Amino acids: CASSITGGLAYEQYF. The full variable domain, in which reference TRBV5-1 and TRBJ2-7 provide the parts outside the CDR3, is KAGVTQTPRYLIKTRGQQVTLSCSPISGHRSVSWYQQTPGQGLQFLFEYFSETQRNKGNFPGRFSGRQFSNSRSEMNVSTLELGDSALYLCASSITGGLAYEQYFGPGTRLTVT.

V usage is TRBV6-4 and J usage is TRBJ1-2, with TRBD1 matching 8 bases. This CDR3 has 17 amino acids. Germline V CDR1 and CDR2: MRHNA, SNTAGT. V dropped 2 bases and J dropped 5; count of bases not matched to a gene: 13. The CDR3 DNA is TGTGCCAGCAGTGACCCACACACCACTGGACAGGGTTATGGCTACACCTTC. Translated: CASSDPHTTGQGYGYTF.

The V call is TRBV10-2, the J call TRBJ2-7; the match to TRBD1 covers 11 bases. Germline lookup yields CDR1 WSHSY and CDR2 SAAADI. The ends lost 6 bases at V and 6 bases at J; junction bases unmatched: 7. The CDR3 consists of 14 residues. CDR3 region: CASRRDRGVAEQYF. CDR3 DNA sequence: TGCGCCAGCAGGAGGGACAGGGGGGTTGCCGAGCAGTACTTC.